A selection of T cell receptor beta chains follows, all from one sample in a study of cytomegalovirus exposure and HLA in healthy donors. Some clones are missing from TCRdb's copy, which holds only in-frame ones; the method was immunoSEQ multiplex PCR. This repertoire shows under 200,000 clones, 12% found once; its top ten account for approximately 7.8%. The material sequenced was PBMCs. The receptors here all came from a man aged 50-60 years in good health and CMV-seropositive. CDR3s include the opening cysteine and the closing phenylalanine or tryptophan. A D gene is named only where the DNA matches it firmly. Clone size, where shown, is once, few, many, or a class for clones that have expanded.

TRBJ1-3,TRBV10-3,TRBD1,few,TGTGCCATCAGGACGGACAGGGGAGGCTCTGGAAACACCATATATTTT,CAIRTDRGGSGNTIYF
TRBJ1-1,TRBV2,NA,NA,TGTGCCAGCATGGCGGGGGCCACTGAAGCTTTCTTT,CASMAGATEAFF
TRBJ2-2,TRBV4-3,TRBD1,medium-sized,TGCGCCAGCAGCCAAGATATCGGACAGGGGGACACCGGGGAGCTGTTTTTT,CASSQDIGQGDTGELFF
TRBJ1-1,TRBV10-3,NA,NA,TGTGCCATCAGTGCGAGGAACACTGAAGCTTTCTTT,CAISARNTEAFF
TRBJ1-5,TRBV5-1,NA,few,TGCGCCAGCAGCTTGGTGGCAGGGAATCAGCCCCAGCATTTT,CASSLVAGNQPQHF
TRBJ2-3,TRBV14,NA,NA,TGTGCCAGCAGCCAAGATCTGCTTAGGACTCCCTCCACAGATACGCAGTATTTT,CASSQDLLRTPSTDTQYF
TRBJ2-5,TRBV5-1,TRBD1,NA,TGCGCCAGCAGCCAAGGGACAGCAATCCAAGAGACCCAGTACTTC,CASSQGTAIQETQYF
TRBJ2-5,TRBV27,TRBD2,NA,TGTGCCAGCAGTTTACGACGGGAGCGGGGGGCCGTAGAGGAGACCCAGTACTTC,CASSLRRERGAVEETQYF
TRBJ1-2,TRBV5-8,TRBD1,few,TGTGCCAGCAGCTTCGGGACAGGAGCTAACTATGGCTACACCTTC,CASSFGTGANYGYTF
TRBJ2-5,TRBV28,TRBD2,NA,TGTGCCGCCCGGGCTAGCGGGGGCCGGGAGACCCAGTACTTC,CAARASGGRETQYF
TRBJ1-2,TRBV5-6,TRBD1,NA,TGTGCCAGCAGCTCGGGACAGGGGGCGCGTGGCTACACCTTC,CASSSGQGARGYTF
TRBJ1-5,TRBV19,TRBD1,few,TGTGCCAGTAGGCCGGGACAGATCCCAGGACAGCCCCAGCATTTT,CASRPGQIPGQPQHF
TRBJ1-6,TRBV2,TRBD1,few,TGTGCCAGCAGTAAACAGGGGAGGTTTAATTCACCCCTCCACTTT,CASSKQGRFNSPLHF
TRBJ2-5,TRBV5-4,TRBD2,NA,TGTGCCAGCAGCTTGGATCTGGGTAGCGGGGGGGCGGGAGAGACCCAGTACTTC,CASSLDLGSGGAGETQYF
TRBJ2-5,TRBV9,TRBD2,few,TGTGCCAGCAGCCGAGAGTCTAGCGGTCGGGAGACCCAGTACTTC,CASSRESSGRETQYF
TRBJ2-1,TRBV11-3,TRBD1,NA,TGTGCCAGCAAGGGGACAGGGTTTCTAAATGAGCAGTTCTTC,CASKGTGFLNEQFF
TRBJ2-3,TRBV5-1,TRBD2,NA,TGCGCCAGCAGCTTGATTGCGGGGGGCGCTAGCACAGATACGCAGTATTTT,CASSLIAGGASTDTQYF
TRBJ1-1,TRBV5-1,NA,few,TGCGCCAGCAGCTTGACAGTTAGGAACACTGAAGCTTTCTTT,CASSLTVRNTEAFF
TRBJ2-3,TRBV2,TRBD2,NA,TGTGCCAGCAGTTACACTAGCGGGGGGGGCCATTCGGGCACAGATACGCAGTATTTT,CASSYTSGGGHSGTDTQYF
TRBJ1-2,TRBV6-5,NA,NA,TGTGCCAGCAGTTACTCTTCTGGGAGCTATGGCTACACCTTC,CASSYSSGSYGYTF
TRBJ2-5,TRBV5-1,TRBD1,NA,TGCGCCAGCAGCTTTTTAGGGACAGGGGTTAGGGAGACCCAGTACTTC,CASSFLGTGVRETQYF
TRBJ2-5,TRBV7-9,TRBD1,NA,TGTGCCAGCAGCCGCGACAGGGGGCAGTACTTC,CASSRDRGQYF
TRBJ1-2,TRBV9,TRBD1,NA,TGTGCCAGCAGCGTAGAAGTGTCGGGACAGGACTATGGCTACACCTTC,CASSVEVSGQDYGYTF
TRBJ2-3,TRBV7-9,NA,few,TGTGCCAGCAGCTTTACGGGGGTGGGCACAGATACGCAGTATTTT,CASSFTGVGTDTQYF